The 5 T cell receptor beta chains below were found in one sample sequenced in a study of cytomegalovirus exposure and HLA in healthy donors. Amplification used 60 Vbeta primers and 13 Jbeta primers. Method: immunoSEQ multiplex PCR; TCRdb's copy keeps in-frame clones and lacks some. The sample lists some 150,000 clones, 64% occurring once. The sequencing input was PBMCs. These TCRs come from a woman aged 25-40 years in good health and CMV-seropositive.

This clone was seen only a few times. V is TRBV5-1 and J is TRBJ2-7; D is perhaps TRBD2 (7 bases). Germline V gene sequence: CDR1 SGHRS, CDR2 YFSETQ. V lost 0 bases to trimming and J lost 2 bases, with 18 bases between them. There are 17 residues in the CDR3. CDR3 nucleotide sequence: TGCGCCAGCAGCTTGGCGTCAGGGCGGGGGCGAACCTACGAGCAGTACTTC. Translating it yields CASSLASGRGRTYEQYF.

This clone has just one count. The chain is built from TRBV5-6 and TRBJ2-7; weak D call: TRBD1 (5 bases). The CDR3 has 14 amino acids. Germline CDR1 and CDR2: SGHDT and YYEEEE. With 1 base removed from V and 4 bases from J, the gap between germline ends came to 12 bases. The CDR3 region is CASSLLQGKYEQYF. The DNA for the CDR3 is TGTGCCAGCAGCTTGCTGCAGGGAAAGTACGAGCAGTACTTC.

The chain uses TRBV6-6 and TRBJ2-7; 11 bases agree with TRBD2. The CDR3 sequence is 14 residues long. From germline, CDR1 is MNHNY and CDR2 SVGAGI (reference sequence). The trim removed 6 bases at V and 2 bases at J, leaving 3 bases unmatched. The CDR3: CASSLAGGTYEQYF. The CDR3 coding sequence is TGTGCCAGCAGCCTAGCGGGAGGTACCTACGAGCAGTACTTC.

The J gene is TRBJ1-3, the V gene TRBV11-1; D remains ambiguous. V shed 5 bases and J shed 0 bases, with 8 bases lying between them. This CDR3 has 14 amino acids. The germline V gene encodes CDR1 SGHAT and CDR2 FQDESV (reference sequence). CDR3 protein: CASSHESSGNTIYF. The CDR3 DNA follows: TGTGCCAGCAGCCACGAGAGCTCTGGAAACACCATATATTTT.

The rearrangement joins TRBV19 to TRBJ1-5; 10 positions match TRBD1. CDR1 LNHDA and CDR2 SQIVND come from the germline V gene (reference sequence). The V and J ends lost 7 bases and 0 bases, in that order; junction bases with no gene match: 12. The CDR3 is made up of 18 amino acids. CDR3: CASTPRGQGFYSNQPQHF. CDR3 in DNA: TGTGCCAGTACCCCTAGGGGACAGGGGTTCTATAGCAATCAGCCCCAGCATTTT.